Many counts were recorded for the clone carrying this T cell receptor (beta chain). The antigen remains undetermined. This beta chain lies outside the target of a library built for alpha chains; its clone size means little. The source of the sample is a study of spatial heterogeneity in lung cancer. A single record per CDR3 protein comes from TCRdb applying MiXCR to the 5' RACE reads. This sample yields some 7,900 distinct CDR3 sequences, of which roughly 7.5% are seen a single time; about a sixth belongs to the top ten. Time point noted: sample taken at primary tumor resection. Germline CDR1 MNHEY, CDR2 SVGAGI. Trimming took 0 bases from V and 6 from J, leaving 11 bases between them. This CDR3 contains 14 residues. Study-wide findings and caveats: Expanded alpha and beta TCR counts within tumors tracked tumor mutation counts.

This clonotype was sampled from a female donor with early-stage non-small cell lung cancer. The chain joins TRBV6-5 to TRBJ2-5; D is unresolved. Sequencing was performed on lung tumor tissue, taken at surgery. CDR3 protein: CASSYSGDVKTQYF. Here the CDR3 DNA reads TGTGCCAGCAGTTACTCTGGAGACGTAAAGACCCAGTACTTC.